Listed below are T cell receptor beta chains from one sample, sequenced in a study of PD-1 blockade in classical Hodgkin lymphoma. The protocol was immunoSEQ multiplex PCR, while the TCRdb copy is restricted to in-frame clones and leaves out a portion. Here the sample spans about 110,000 clones, roughly 87% being singletons. The sample in question was peripheral blood mononuclear cells (PBMCs), obtained before the second cycle of nivolumab. These TCRs come from a human donor with classical Hodgkin lymphoma. The CDR3 runs from the conserved cysteine through the conserved F or W. A D gene is named only where the DNA matches it firmly. Clone sizes are given selectively: once, few, many, or a class where the clone is expanded.

V: TRBV28
J: TRBJ1-3
D: -
size: -
CDR3: CASSLFPRARNTIYF
DNA: TGTGCCAGCAGTTTATTTCCCCGGGCCAGAAACACCATATATTTT

V: TRBV5-1
J: TRBJ1-2
D: TRBD1
size: -
CDR3: CASSSGTGGVNSYGYTF
DNA: TGCGCCAGCAGCTCCGGGACAGGGGGTGTTAATAGCTATGGCTACACCTTC

V: TRBV18
J: TRBJ2-2
D: -
size: -
CDR3: CASSPIDRTGELFF
DNA: TGTGCCAGCTCACCAATAGATCGCACCGGGGAGCTGTTTTTT

V: TRBV14
J: TRBJ1-1
D: TRBD1
size: -
CDR3: CASSLQGGVNTEAFF
DNA: TGTGCCAGCAGCCTACAGGGGGGGGTGAACACTGAAGCTTTCTTT

V: TRBV6-5
J: TRBJ2-7
D: TRBD1
size: -
CDR3: CASSPTGQGARGQYF
DNA: TGTGCCAGCAGTCCTACCGGACAGGGGGCGAGGGGGCAGTACTTC

V: TRBV5-1
J: TRBJ2-2
D: -
size: -
CDR3: CASGGDTGELFF
DNA: TGCGCCAGCGGCGGAGACACCGGGGAGCTGTTTTTT

V: TRBV6-1
J: TRBJ1-4
D: TRBD1
size: -
CDR3: CASSEVPGQFNEKLFF
DNA: TGTGCCAGCAGTGAAGTACCGGGACAGTTTAATGAAAAACTGTTTTTT

V: TRBV6-5
J: TRBJ2-3
D: -
size: -
CDR3: CASKSGITDTQYF
DNA: TGTGCCAGCAAATCCGGGATCACAGATACGCAGTATTTT

V: TRBV28
J: TRBJ2-3
D: TRBD2
size: -
CDR3: CASSSSSGGSPDTQYF
DNA: TGTGCCAGCAGTTCCTCTTCGGGCGGGAGCCCGGATACGCAGTATTTT

V: TRBV6-5
J: TRBJ2-2
D: -
size: -
CDR3: CASTDGLNTGELFF
DNA: TGTGCCAGCACCGACGGACTGAACACCGGGGAGCTGTTTTTT

V: TRBV6-5
J: TRBJ2-7
D: -
size: once
CDR3: CASGGSSYEQYF
DNA: TGTGCCAGCGGTGGCAGCTCCTACGAGCAGTACTTC

V: TRBV5-5
J: TRBJ2-1
D: TRBD2
size: -
CDR3: CASSSGRLAGGLVGNEQFF
DNA: TGTGCCAGCAGCTCGGGCCGACTAGCGGGAGGGCTGGTGGGTAATGAGCAGTTCTTC

V: TRBV11-2
J: TRBJ2-1
D: -
size: -
CDR3: CASSPRRDHSYNEQFF
DNA: TGTGCCAGCAGCCCCCGGCGGGACCACTCCTACAATGAGCAGTTCTTC

V: TRBV9
J: TRBJ2-1
D: TRBD2
size: -
CDR3: CASSVAGGLVNEQFF
DNA: TGTGCCAGCAGCGTAGCCGGGGGACTAGTAAATGAGCAGTTCTTC

V: TRBV28
J: TRBJ2-2
D: -
size: -
CDR3: CASSLLGGKTGELFF
DNA: TGTGCCAGCAGTTTACTGGGCGGGAAAACCGGGGAGCTGTTTTTT

V: TRBV6-5
J: TRBJ2-7
D: -
size: -
CDR3: CASSSRQSSYEQYF
DNA: TGTGCCAGCAGTTCCCGTCAGAGCTCCTACGAGCAGTACTTC

V: TRBV15
J: TRBJ2-7
D: -
size: -
CDR3: CATSLRTGYEQYF
DNA: TGTGCCACCAGCTTAAGGACGGGGTACGAGCAGTACTTC

V: TRBV5-1
J: TRBJ2-7
D: TRBD1
size: -
CDR3: CASSQWDRGPYEQYF
DNA: TGCGCCAGCAGCCAGTGGGACAGGGGTCCCTACGAGCAGTACTTC

V: TRBV30
J: TRBJ2-3
D: TRBD1
size: -
CDR3: CAGGANRGRTQYF
DNA: TGTGCCGGGGGGGCCAACAGGGGGCGGACGCAGTATTTT

V: TRBV7-8
J: TRBJ1-1
D: -
size: -
CDR3: CASSLGGQGNTEAFF
DNA: TGTGCCAGCAGCTTAGGCGGACAAGGGAACACTGAAGCTTTCTTT

V: TRBV28
J: TRBJ2-7
D: TRBD2
size: -
CDR3: CASSASGRTYEQYF
DNA: TGTGCCAGCAGCGCGAGCGGGAGGACCTACGAGCAGTACTTC

V: TRBV10-2
J: TRBJ2-1
D: -
size: -
CDR3: CASSDLAREQFF
DNA: TGCGCCAGCAGTGATCTGGCGCGGGAGCAGTTCTTC

V: TRBV19
J: TRBJ2-7
D: -
size: -
CDR3: CASSIVVGGDEQYF
DNA: TGTGCCAGTAGTATCGTGGTAGGCGGAGACGAGCAGTACTTC

V: TRBV7-2
J: TRBJ2-7
D: -
size: once
CDR3: CASSPERGYEQYF
DNA: TGTGCCAGCAGCCCAGAACGGGGCTACGAGCAGTACTTC

V: TRBV7-9
J: TRBJ2-1
D: TRBD2
size: -
CDR3: CASSLVLAGADNEQFF
DNA: TGTGCCAGCAGCTTAGTCCTAGCGGGAGCGGACAATGAGCAGTTCTTC

V: TRBV6-5
J: TRBJ1-2
D: -
size: -
CDR3: CASLARAGNYGYTF
DNA: TGTGCCAGCCTCGCGCGGGCGGGCAACTATGGCTACACCTTC

V: TRBV19
J: TRBJ1-3
D: -
size: -
CDR3: CASRYDQSSGNTIYF
DNA: TGTGCCAGTAGATACGACCAGAGCTCTGGAAACACCATATATTTT

V: TRBV9
J: TRBJ2-5
D: TRBD1
size: -
CDR3: CASRDRGTPETQYF
DNA: TGTGCCAGCAGGGACAGGGGGACACCGGAGACCCAGTACTTC

V: TRBV2
J: TRBJ2-1
D: TRBD1
size: -
CDR3: CASRTQTGEPLVGENNEQFF
DNA: TGTGCCAGCAGGACACAGACAGGGGAACCACTAGTGGGGGAAAACAATGAGCAGTTCTTC

V: TRBV11-2
J: TRBJ2-3
D: -
size: -
CDR3: CASSVGPTDTQYF
DNA: TGTGCCAGCAGCGTTGGACCCACAGATACGCAGTATTTT

V: TRBV5-1
J: TRBJ2-5
D: TRBD2
size: -
CDR3: CASSWRERETQYF
DNA: TGCGCCAGCAGCTGGCGGGAGCGGGAGACCCAGTACTTC